The rows below give T cell receptor beta chains drawn from one sample of a study of beta chain features in type 1 diabetes. Generated by immunoSEQ multiplex PCR, the TCRdb table keeps only in-frame clones and is missing some. The repertoire consists of about 140,000 clones, with 6.9% occurring once and the leading ten covering 1.1% to 1.5%. The sequencing input was central memory CD4+ T cells from blood. These receptors originate from a woman in her thirties in good health. CDR3s include the opening cysteine and the closing phenylalanine or tryptophan. The D gene is left open where the match is weak. Only some rows state a clone size, as once, few, many or a class for expanded clones.

TRBV29-1	TRBJ2-2	many	-	CSVEDWGDTGELFF	TGCAGCGTTGAAGACTGGGGGGACACCGGGGAGCTGTTTTTT
TRBV6-1	TRBJ2-3	-	TRBD2	CASSELSGSSTDTQYF	TGTGCCAGCAGTGAATTGAGCGGGAGTAGCACAGATACGCAGTATTTT
TRBV7-2	TRBJ1-2	few	-	CASSSQQSRYGYTF	TGTGCCAGCAGCTCTCAACAGAGCCGCTATGGCTACACCTTC
TRBV11-1	TRBJ2-1	once	TRBD1	CASSRDRGSYNEQFF	TGTGCCAGCAGCAGGGACAGGGGGTCCTACAATGAGCAGTTCTTC
TRBV7-9	TRBJ1-1	few	-	CASRPNRAEAFF	TGTGCCAGCAGACCGAACAGGGCTGAAGCTTTCTTT
TRBV6-1	TRBJ1-1	-	TRBD1	CASSKQGALNTEAFF	TGTGCCAGCAGTAAACAGGGGGCACTTAACACTGAAGCTTTCTTT
TRBV5-1	TRBJ2-4	-	-	CASSTTLTAKNIQYF	TGCGCCAGCAGTACTACTCTGACAGCCAAAAACATTCAGTACTTC
TRBV28	TRBJ1-1	many	-	CASSSPGQSAEAFF	TGTGCCAGCAGCTCCCCAGGACAGAGCGCTGAAGCTTTCTTT
TRBV7-9	TRBJ2-1	-	TRBD2	CASSLKSGKIEQFF	TGTGCCAGCAGCTTAAAAAGCGGGAAAATTGAGCAGTTCTTC
TRBV11-2	TRBJ1-2	-	-	CASSSRGTNYGYTF	TGTGCCAGCAGCTCTAGGGGGACAAATTATGGCTACACCTTC
TRBV2	TRBJ1-5	-	-	CASRMGLNSNQPQHF	TGTGCCAGCAGGATGGGACTGAATAGCAATCAGCCCCAGCATTTT
TRBV5-4	TRBJ2-2	few	-	CASSLGQAYTGELFF	TGTGCCAGCAGCTTGGGGCAGGCCTACACCGGGGAGCTGTTTTTT
TRBV2	TRBJ1-2	few	-	CASTTIGQPENGYTF	TGTGCCAGCACCACGATAGGACAGCCGGAGAATGGCTACACCTTC
TRBV7-2	TRBJ2-3	-	TRBD2	CASSLGPGLAGVTQYF	TGTGCCAGCAGCTTAGGGCCGGGACTAGCGGGAGTTACGCAGTATTTT
TRBV5-4	TRBJ2-7	-	TRBD2	CASSPGLAVGVSSYEQYF	TGTGCCAGCAGCCCGGGACTAGCGGTGGGAGTCAGCTCCTACGAGCAGTACTTC
TRBV7-7	TRBJ2-5	-	TRBD1	CASSPDRAETQYF	TGTGCTAGCAGCCCCGACAGGGCGGAGACCCAGTACTTC
TRBV7-6	TRBJ2-7	few	-	CASSLEGFLGLKICYEQYF	TGTGCCAGCAGCTTAGAGGGATTTTTGGGACTTAAGATTTGCTACGAGCAGTACTTC
TRBV30	TRBJ2-7	few	-	CAWLNPGQTRAYEQYF	TGTGCCTGGCTTAACCCTGGACAGACTCGCGCCTACGAGCAGTACTTC
TRBV19	TRBJ1-4	-	TRBD1	CASSRRDTGATNEKLFF	TGTGCCAGTAGTAGGCGGGACACAGGGGCAACTAATGAAAAACTGTTTTTT
TRBV6-5	TRBJ2-2	few	-	CASRRGTGELFF	TGTGCCAGCAGAAGGGGCACCGGGGAGCTGTTTTTT
TRBV25-1	TRBJ2-7	many	TRBD2	CASSESAGVAYEQYF	TGTGCCAGCAGTGAATCGGCGGGAGTCGCCTACGAGCAGTACTTC
TRBV28	TRBJ2-1	few	TRBD2	CASSPQGLAESSYNEQFF	TGTGCCAGCAGTCCCCAGGGACTAGCGGAGAGCTCCTACAATGAGCAGTTCTTC
TRBV7-8	TRBJ2-7	few	TRBD2	CASSSSGLAGSYEQYF	TGTGCCAGCAGCTCATCCGGACTAGCGGGTTCCTACGAGCAGTACTTC
TRBV4-3	TRBJ1-2	-	TRBD1	CASSQDWGQYGYTF	TGCGCCAGCAGCCAAGATTGGGGACAGTATGGCTACACCTTC
TRBV7-2	TRBJ2-1	few	TRBD2	CASSSSGRGTYNEQFF	TGTGCCAGCAGCAGTAGCGGGAGAGGAACCTACAATGAGCAGTTCTTC
TRBV4-3	TRBJ2-4	many	-	CASSQGPGEAKNIQYF	TGCGCCAGCAGCCAAGGCCCGGGGGAAGCCAAAAACATTCAGTACTTC
TRBV11-1	TRBJ2-3	few	TRBD2	CASSGEVAGTDTQYF	TGTGCCAGCAGTGGAGAGGTAGCGGGTACAGATACGCAGTATTTT
TRBV4-2	TRBJ2-7	-	TRBD1	CASSQGQGLSYEQYF	TGTGCCAGCAGCCAGGGACAGGGGCTCTCCTACGAGCAGTACTTC
TRBV18	TRBJ2-7	many	TRBD1	CASQQGDEQYF	TGTGCCAGTCAACAGGGGGACGAGCAGTACTTC
TRBV4-1	TRBJ2-4	few	-	CASSPGALSRAKNIQYF	TGCGCCAGCAGCCCTGGGGCCCTATCTAGGGCCAAAAACATTCAGTACTTC
TRBV15	TRBJ2-3	many	TRBD2	CATSRDRLAGADTQYF	TGTGCCACCAGCAGAGATCGGCTAGCGGGAGCGGATACGCAGTATTTT
TRBV18	TRBJ2-7	few	TRBD1	CASSGISTGTGSNEQYF	TGTGCCAGCTCAGGGATTTCGACCGGGACAGGGAGTAACGAGCAGTACTTC
TRBV7-6	TRBJ2-7	few	-	CASSLAPLRGEQYF	TGTGCCAGCAGCTTAGCCCCTTTGCGGGGCGAGCAGTACTTC
TRBV5-4	TRBJ2-7	few	-	CASSQGTTYEQYF	TGTGCCAGCAGCCAAGGGACAACCTACGAGCAGTACTTC
TRBV7-8	TRBJ1-5	-	-	CASSLARDSNQPQHF	TGTGCCAGCAGCTTAGCGCGGGACAGCAATCAGCCCCAGCATTTT
TRBV5-1	TRBJ1-5	-	-	CASRVSDNQPQHF	TGCGCCAGCAGGGTGTCAGACAATCAGCCCCAGCATTTT
TRBV5-1	TRBJ2-2	many	TRBD2	CASNNIAGRNTGELFF	TGCGCCAGCAACAATATAGCGGGACGGAACACCGGGGAGCTGTTTTTT